The 28 T cell receptor beta chains given below trace back to one sample, sequenced in a study of regulatory T cells in long-lasting Graves disease. CDR3-region Arm-PCR and iRepertoire HTBI primers produced the TCR beta libraries. MiXCR, run by TCRdb on the multiplex PCR reads, gives a single entry per CDR3 protein. The sample holds 350,000 to 550,000 distinct CDR3 sequences, 16% seen once. Time point described: newly diagnosed GD, antithyroid drugs for less than 3 months. PBMC RNA served as the TCR library source. The sample also formed part of further work on T cells in Graves' hyperthyroidism and ophthalmopathy.

The sequenced sample was peripheral blood mononuclear cells (PBMCs), obtained at new diagnosis, from a patient treated with antithyroid drugs. All receptors derive from a woman under 30 with Graves disease.

Of note for this clonotype: At one end the junction does not follow the germline gene, possibly because of a read error. The rearrangement joins TRBV6-9 to TRBJ2-5; possibly TRBD2 for D (6 bases). The CDR3 totals 12 residues. Germline CDR1 reads MNHGY; CDR2 reads SVAAGI. CDR3 DNA: TGTGCCAGCAGTTCGACGCGGGACCTAAACCACTTC. It is translated as CASSSTRDLNHF.

This clonotype was seen ten or more times. The chain links TRBV11-2 to TRBJ2-1; TRBD2 is a possible D gene (6 bases). Germline V CDR1 and CDR2: SGHAT, FQNNGV. This CDR3 has 15 amino acids. Trimming cost V 5 bases and J 0 bases, with 11 bases left between them. The CDR3 DNA reads TGTGCCAGCAGCCACCTAGCGCGCTCCTACAATGAGCAGTTCTTC. This gives the protein CASSHLARSYNEQFF. The full variable domain, completed using reference TRBV11-2 and TRBJ2-1, is EAGVAQSPRYKIIEKRQSVAFWCNPISGHATLYWYQQILGQGPKLLIQFQNNGVVDDSQLPKDRFSAERLKGVDSTLKIQPAKLEDSAVYLCASSHLARSYNEQFFGPGTRLTVL.

This rearrangement joins TRBV20-1 to TRBJ2-2, with D unresolved. The CDR3 is made up of 15 amino acids. From germline, CDR1 is DFQATT and CDR2 SNEGSKA (reference sequence). V lost 1 base to trimming and J lost 0 bases, with 9 bases between them. In DNA, the CDR3 is TGCAGTGCTAGAGTCAGAGCACCGAACACCGGGGAGCTGTTTTTT. The encoded protein is CSARVRAPNTGELFF.

Concerning this clonotype: A single base separates this from a much larger clone, so it may be a read error. The V and J genes are TRBV6-2 or TRBV6-3 and TRBJ2-5; TRBD2 matches 7 bases. Germline trimming cut 5 bases from V and 3 bases from J; bases unmatched to any gene: 30. The length of the CDR3 is 22 residues. Germline V gene sequence: CDR1 MNHEY, CDR2 SVGEGT. CDR3 sequence reads: CASSLRGTGTAGLPGQEETQYF. The CDR3 region has the DNA TGTGCCAGCAGTCTCCGAGGGACCGGGACCGCGGGACTACCGGGGCAAGAAGAGACCCAGTACTTC.

This clonotype showed up just a few times. In DNA form, the CDR3 reads TGTGCCAGCAGTGAGGGGGGGGGGGCCCTCACCGAGCAGTACTTC. This gives the protein CASSEGGGALTEQYF. The genes are TRBV6-2 or TRBV6-3 and TRBJ2-7, with a weak D call TRBD2 (7 bases). The CDR3 contains 15 residues. With 5 bases removed from V and 6 bases from J, the gap between germline ends came to 20 bases. Germline V gene sequence: CDR1 MNHEY, CDR2 SVGEGT.

This chain links TRBV27 with TRBJ1-6; TRBD1 matches 7 bases. Germline CDR1 and CDR2: MNHEY and SMNVEV (reference sequence). This CDR3 region has 13 residues. V gave up 5 bases and J gave up 10 bases; unmatched junction bases: 5. The DNA of the CDR3 is TGTGCCAGCAGTCCGAACAGGGGCTCACCCCTCCACTTT. Translation: CASSPNRGSPLHF.

This clonotype came up a few times. The chain joins TRBV24-1 to TRBJ1-2; 9 bases are a match to TRBD1. There are 16 residues in the CDR3. The germline V gene has CDR1 KGHDR and CDR2 SFDVKD. V lost 2 bases and J lost 3; bases outside the gene matches: 6. DNA for the CDR3: TGTGCCACCAGTGATTCCGGGACAGGGTCGTACTATGGCTACACCTTC. Translation: CATSDSGTGSYYGYTF.

This clonotype showed up just a few times. The chain has TRBV2 and TRBJ1-5, with D perhaps matching TRBD1 (6 bases). CDR1 SNHLY and CDR2 FYNNEI come from the germline V gene. The CDR3 spans 15 residues. V was clipped by 0 bases and J by 6 bases, with 12 bases between them. The CDR3 region is CASSEAPTGSQPQHF. CDR3 coding DNA: TGTGCCAGCAGTGAAGCGCCAACAGGGAGTCAGCCCCAGCATTTT.

This clonotype was found a few times. This chain uses TRBV30 with TRBJ2-3; TRBD2 aligns across 14 bases. Trimming cost V 4 bases and J 8 bases; bases outside gene matches: 14. In germline, CDR1 is GTSNPN, CDR2 SVGIG (reference sequence). This CDR3 comprises 17 residues. CDR3 DNA sequence: TGTGCCTGGAATCCTGTTCCGGGACTAGCGGGAGAGGGTACGCAGTATTTT. Translated: CAWNPVPGLAGEGTQYF.

The chain employs TRBV29-1 and TRBJ2-4, with D unresolved. Germline-derived CDR1 and CDR2 are SQVTM and ANQGSEA. The CDR3 is made up of 13 amino acids. Trimming left V 4 bases short and J 6 bases short, with 13 bases between. This chain's CDR3 is CSVVQDSGNIQYF. The CDR3 DNA reads as TGCAGCGTTGTTCAAGACTCTGGAAACATTCAGTACTTC.

The chain combines TRBV7-2 with TRBJ2-7; D call uncertain. The CDR3 has 15 amino acids. V lost 1 base, J lost 3 bases, and 13 bases lay in between. Germline V gene data show CDR1 as SGHTA and CDR2 as FQGNSA. Here the CDR3 DNA reads TGTGCCAGCAGCTTAGGAACCCATGGAAGCTACGAGCAGTACTTC. This gives the protein CASSLGTHGSYEQYF.

In this sample, this clonotype turned up many times. This chain links TRBV11-3 with TRBJ2-7, with D possibly matching TRBD2 (6 bases). Germline CDR1 and CDR2: SGHNT and YENEEA. Trimming removed 0 bases from V and 6 bases from J, with 9 bases in between. The CDR3 contains 13 residues. The chain's CDR3 is CASSLEREVEQYF. CDR3 DNA sequence: TGTGCCAGCAGCTTAGAGAGGGAGGTCGAGCAGTACTTC. Full variable domain (missing parts from reference TRBV11-3 and TRBJ2-7): EAGVVQSPRYKIIEKKQPVAFWCNPISGHNTLYWYLQNLGQGPELLIRYENEEAVDDSQLPKDRFSAERLKGVDSTLKIQPAELGDSAVYLCASSLEREVEQYFGPGTRLTVT.

The chain couples TRBV15 to TRBJ2-1; 8 bases map to TRBD1. CDR3 size: 14 residues. The junction had 3 bases not matched to a gene; V was cut back by 3 bases and J by 5 bases. CDR1 is LNHNV, CDR2 YYDKDF, per germline (reference sequence). For the CDR3, the DNA is TGTGCCACCAGCAGGGACAGGGTCCACAATGAGCAGTTCTTC. The encoded protein is CATSRDRVHNEQFF.

A remark on this clonotype: A much bigger clone sits one base away, suggesting this may be a read error. The CDR3 DNA sequence: TGTGCCTGGAGTGTCTGGGCGGGAGTTGACAATGAGCAGCTCTTC. It specifies CAWSVWAGVDNEQLF. The chain employs TRBV30 and TRBJ2-5, with 7 bases matching TRBD2. CDR1 is GTSNPN, CDR2 SVGIG, per germline (reference sequence). This CDR3 contains 15 residues.

V is TRBV7-8 and J is TRBJ2-7; no firm D call. This CDR3 has 14 amino acids. The germline CDR1 and CDR2 sequences are SGHVS and FQNEAQ. The germline V and J ends were trimmed by 5 bases and 2 bases, with 13 bases remaining between them. CDR3 sequence: CASSPADIPYEQYF. The CDR3 DNA sequence: TGTGCCAGCAGCCCAGCCGACATCCCCTACGAGCAGTACTTC. Supplemented by reference TRBV7-8 and TRBJ2-7, the full variable domain reads GAGVSQSPRYKVAKRGQDVALRCDPISGHVSLFWYQQALGQGPEFLTYFQNEAQLDKSGLPSDRFFAERPEGSVSTLKIQRTQQEDSAVYLCASSPADIPYEQYFGPGTRLTVT.

The J gene is TRBJ2-1, the V gene TRBV20-1; 8 bases align to TRBD2. The germline CDR1 and CDR2 sequences are DFQATT and SNEGSKA (reference sequence). This CDR3 spans 15 amino acids. With 5 bases clipped from V and 6 bases from J, the junction kept 12 bases outside the gene matches. CDR3 in DNA: TGCAGTGCTCCCGCCCCGGGACTAGATAGCAATGAGCAGTTCTTC. Protein sequence: CSAPAPGLDSNEQFF.

A word on this clonotype: A much larger clonotype is one base distant, so this may be a read error. It is likely a read error, because the conserved phenylalanine at the end of the CDR3 is missing. The rearrangement joins TRBV28 to TRBJ1-6; D might be TRBD1 (5 bases). Germline V gene lookup returns CDR1 MDHEN and CDR2 SYDVKM. The ends were cut back, 6 bases at V and 8 bases at J, with 17 bases in the middle. The CDR3 is 15 residues long. The CDR3 protein is CASSPGGGGDSPLHL. The CDR3 DNA reads TGTGCCAGCAGCCCCGGGGGGGGAGGTGATTCACCCCTCCACCTT.

Notes on this clonotype: A far larger clone is just one base off, so this is likely a read error. The chain's CDR3 is CASRPQGAPAYEQFF. Written as DNA, the CDR3 is TGTGCCAGCAGACCACAGGGAGCCCCCGCCTACGAGCAGTTCTTC. The chain is built from TRBV28 and TRBJ2-1, with a tentative D call TRBD1 (6 bases). This CDR3 is built from 15 residues. Looked up from germline, CDR1 is MDHEN and CDR2 is SYDVKM. V dropped 6 bases and J dropped 10 bases, with 22 bases sitting between them. Together with reference TRBV28 and TRBJ2-1, the CDR3 gives the full variable domain: DVKVTQSSRYLVKRTGEKVFLECVQDMDHENMFWYRQDPGLGLRLIYFSYDVKMKEKGDIPEGYSVSREKKERFSLILESASTNQTSMYLCASRPQGAPAYEQFFGPGTRLTVL.

The rearrangement links TRBV2 to TRBJ2-5; 7 bases match TRBD1. Germline values: CDR1 SNHLY, CDR2 FYNNEI. The CDR3 is 14 amino acids. With V trimmed by 5 bases and J by 2 bases, 5 bases remained unmatched. CDR3 DNA sequence: TGTGCCAGCAGTCAAGGACAGGTTCAAGAGACCCAGTACTTC. Translated: CASSQGQVQETQYF.

This clonotype was seen ten or more times. The chain recombines TRBV20-1 with TRBJ2-5; 9 bases line up with TRBD1. CDR3 size: 14 residues. The junction had 9 bases not matched to a gene; V was cut back by 6 bases and J by 4 bases. Per the germline V gene, CDR1 is DFQATT and CDR2 is SNEGSKA (reference sequence). DNA of the CDR3: TGCAGTGCAGGTAGACAGGGGGTCGGAGAGACCCAGTACTTC. It yields the protein CSAGRQGVGETQYF.

This clonotype was counted ten times or more. The rearrangement links TRBV2 to TRBJ1-1; no reliable D call. The V gene lost 4 bases and the J gene lost 1 base, with 7 bases spanning the gap. The CDR3 covers 13 residues. From germline, CDR1 is SNHLY and CDR2 FYNNEI. The CDR3 loop is CASSAQRNTEAFF. DNA for the CDR3: TGTGCCAGCAGTGCTCAAAGGAACACTGAAGCTTTCTTT.

In this sample, this clonotype turned up many times. This rearrangement joins TRBV20-1 to TRBJ2-3, with D possibly being TRBD2 (6 bases). CDR3 length: 16 amino acids. Trimming took off 4 bases at V and 0 bases at J, with 17 bases between the two ends. Germline lookup yields CDR1 DFQATT and CDR2 SNEGSKA (reference sequence). DNA of the CDR3: TGCAGTGCTACCGGCGGGACCAGAGGAAGCACAGATACGCAGTATTTT. Residues: CSATGGTRGSTDTQYF.

At least ten counts were recorded for this clonotype. The genes are TRBV28 and TRBJ2-2; TRBD2 aligns across 14 bases. The CDR3 spans 16 residues. J lost 5 bases, V lost 5 bases, and 4 bases had no gene match. The germline V gene encodes CDR1 MDHEN and CDR2 SYDVKM. CDR3 in amino acids: CASSAGLAGETGELFF. CDR3 in DNA: TGTGCCAGCAGTGCGGGACTAGCGGGAGAAACCGGGGAGCTGTTTTTT. Combining the CDR3 with reference TRBV28 and TRBJ2-2 gives the whole variable domain DVKVTQSSRYLVKRTGEKVFLECVQDMDHENMFWYRQDPGLGLRLIYFSYDVKMKEKGDIPEGYSVSREKKERFSLILESASTNQTSMYLCASSAGLAGETGELFFGEGSRLTVL.

This clonotype showed up many times. The V gene is TRBV20-1, the J gene TRBJ2-3; a possible D gene is TRBD1 (6 bases). This CDR3 region has 13 residues. The germline CDR1 and CDR2 sequences are DFQATT and SNEGSKA (reference sequence). Trimming cost V 6 bases and J 1 base, with 11 bases left between them. CDR3: CSAGDTGTDTQYF. Written as DNA, the CDR3 is TGCAGTGCGGGGGACACGGGCACAGATACGCAGTATTTT.

At least ten counts were recorded for this clonotype. V gene TRBV6-1 combines with J gene TRBJ2-7, with D possibly matching TRBD1 (6 bases). CDR1 is MNHNS, CDR2 SASEGT, per germline. V was shortened by 8 bases and J by 5 bases, with 13 bases between the two germline ends. The CDR3 is 12 amino acids. CDR3 DNA sequence: TGTGCCAGCCAGAGGGGGAGCAACGAGCAGTACTTC. It yields the protein CASQRGSNEQYF.

This clonotype was found many times. The genes are TRBV28 and TRBJ2-1; 9 positions agree with TRBD1. Germline trimming cut 3 bases from V and 5 bases from J; bases unmatched to any gene: 8. The CDR3 extends over 16 amino acids. Germline CDR1 reads MDHEN; CDR2 reads SYDVKM. CDR3 in amino acids: CASSFLAGTGNNEQFF. The CDR3 DNA sequence: TGTGCCAGCAGTTTCCTCGCGGGGACAGGGAACAATGAGCAGTTCTTC.

This clonotype was seen more than once but under ten times. J is TRBJ2-1 and V is TRBV6-2 or TRBV6-3, with 16 bases identical to TRBD2. Germline V CDR1 and CDR2: MNHEY, SVGEGT. With V trimmed by 2 bases and J by 4 bases, 5 bases remained unmatched. The CDR3 contains 18 residues. CDR3 bases: TGTGCCAGCAGTTACCCCGGGACTAGCGGGAGGGGTTACAATGAGCAGTTCTTC. Translated: CASSYPGTSGRGYNEQFF.

There are a few counts of this clonotype. The chain carries TRBV18 and TRBJ2-5, with TRBD2 matching 10 bases. The CDR3 is 16 amino acids. Germline V gives CDR1 KGHSH, CDR2 LQKENI. The V and J ends lost 2 bases and 4 bases, in that order; junction bases with no gene match: 7. The CDR3 reads CASSPIPSGSSETQYF. In DNA form, the CDR3 reads TGTGCCAGCTCACCAATACCTAGCGGGAGTTCAGAGACCCAGTACTTC. The full variable domain, rest sourced from reference TRBV18 and TRBJ2-5, is NAGVMQNPRHLVRRRGQEARLRCSPMKGHSHVYWYRQLPEEGLKFMVYLQKENIIDESGMPKERFSAEFPKEGPSILRIQQVVRGDSAAYFCASSPIPSGSSETQYFGPGTRLLVL.